Listed below are T cell receptor beta chains from one sample, sequenced in a study of CD4+ T cells in melanoma. Repertoires were generated with immunoSEQ multiplex PCR, while TCRdb's copy carries only in-frame clones and drops some. This sample has more than 110,000 clones, with around 90% found just once. These receptors all stem from a human donor with melanoma. The conserved cysteine and the conserved F or W are not part of the CDR3 here.

>TRBV29-1
SVAGGEGFNYGYT
>TRBV30
AWSEGPRGYT
>TRBV19
ASSIDPGLAGVEQY
>TRBV19
ASSHPGQGSYGYT
>TRBV7-3
ASSFSGGTGELF
>TRBV5-6
ASSPFRPVVLERETQY
>TRBV7-3
ASSFDRGQSTGELF
>TRBV11-2
ASSFKRRTQY
>TRBV6-1
ASSDRDRDRYEQY
>TRBV27
ASSLRGMNTEAF
>TRBV9
ASSAGGASYEQY
>TRBV7-2
ASSLDPGWVYNGYT
>TRBV6-6
ASRGEGYT
>TRBV6-1
ASNPRQAQETQY
>TRBV7-9
ASSLTASGGSDEQY
>TRBV7-2
ASSLLRDYT
>TRBV5-1
ASSFWGRDTQY
>TRBV2
ASSEVSDQETQY
>TRBV19
ASRPKVAGANVLT
>TRBV4-2
ASSQGASGNTIY
>TRBV2
ASLPDRAITGELF
>TRBV11-2
ASSWDGRYGYT
>TRBV27
ASSPAGGRGYGYT
>TRBV19
ASTSFGSGGAGTQY
>TRBV6-1
ASRDGRYNEQF
>TRBV15
ATSRVGRGTDTQY
>TRBV5-6
ASSPGSGNTIY
>TRBV18
ASSPSRVGGDTEAF
>TRBV7-9
ASSLSGGGYNEQF
>TRBV18
ASSPRPYEGISSYNSPLH
>TRBV2
ASSRGQGAAF
>TRBV10-3
AISESGPNYGYT
>TRBV6-5
ASSPLASGSYEQY
>TRBV5-1
ASSSGVRSYNSPLH
>TRBV4-1
ASSQNYGQGLYGYT
>TRBV29-1
SGNRASRGADTQY
>TRBV5-1
ASSFNRGSNTEAF
>TRBV10-2
ASSDPRGGFYEQF
>TRBV5-1
ASSLVGDGEAF
>TRBV2
ASTGTGDSPLH